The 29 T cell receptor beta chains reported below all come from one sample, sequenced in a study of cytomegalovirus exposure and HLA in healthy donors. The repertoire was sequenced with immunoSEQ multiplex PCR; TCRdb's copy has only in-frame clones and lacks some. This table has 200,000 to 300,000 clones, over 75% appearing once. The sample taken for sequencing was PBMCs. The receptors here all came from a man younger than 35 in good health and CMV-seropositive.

This CDR3 is CASSLIGQGSEAFF. The CDR3 nucleotides read TGTGCCAGCAGCTTGATAGGTCAGGGGAGTGAAGCTTTCTTT. J is TRBJ1-1 and V is TRBV5-4, with D possibly TRBD1 on 6 matching bases. Trimming pared 1 base from V and 7 bases from J, leaving 14 bases between. Germline loops: CDR1 SGHNT, CDR2 YYREEE (reference sequence). This CDR3 comprises 14 residues.

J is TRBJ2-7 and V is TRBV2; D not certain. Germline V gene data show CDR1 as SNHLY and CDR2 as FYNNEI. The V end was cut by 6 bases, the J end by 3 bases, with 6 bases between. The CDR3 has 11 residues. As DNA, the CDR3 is TGTGCCAGCAGCCCGTTCTACGAGCAGTACTTC. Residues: CASSPFYEQYF. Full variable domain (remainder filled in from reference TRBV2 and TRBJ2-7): EPEVTQTPSHQVTQMGQEVILRCVPISNHLYFYWYRQILGQKVEFLVSFYNNEISEKSEIFDDQFSVERPDGSNFTLKIRSTKLEDSAMYFCASSPFYEQYFGPGTRLTVT.

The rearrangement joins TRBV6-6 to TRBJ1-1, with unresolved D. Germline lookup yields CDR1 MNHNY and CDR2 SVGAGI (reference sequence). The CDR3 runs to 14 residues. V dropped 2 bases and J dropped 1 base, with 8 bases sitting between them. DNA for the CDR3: TGTGCCAGCAGTTACATGGGAGAGAACACTGAAGCTTTCTTT. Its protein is CASSYMGENTEAFF.

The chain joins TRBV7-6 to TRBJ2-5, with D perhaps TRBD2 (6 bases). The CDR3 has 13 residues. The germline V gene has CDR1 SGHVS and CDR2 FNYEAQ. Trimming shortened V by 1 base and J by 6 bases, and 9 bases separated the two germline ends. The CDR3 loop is CASSLGGVKTQYF. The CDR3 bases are TGTGCCAGCAGCTTAGGGGGGGTAAAGACCCAGTACTTC.

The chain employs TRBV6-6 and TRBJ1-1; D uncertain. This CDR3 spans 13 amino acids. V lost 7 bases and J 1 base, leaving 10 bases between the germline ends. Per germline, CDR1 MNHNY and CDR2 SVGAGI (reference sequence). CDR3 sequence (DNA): TGTGCCAGCACTCGGGCCGAGAACACTGAAGCTTTCTTT. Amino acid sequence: CASTRAENTEAFF.

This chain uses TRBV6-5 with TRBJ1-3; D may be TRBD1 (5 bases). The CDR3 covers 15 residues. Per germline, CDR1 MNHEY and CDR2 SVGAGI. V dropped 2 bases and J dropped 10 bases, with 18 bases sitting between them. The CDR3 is CASSYSRDRFGTIYF. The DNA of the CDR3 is TGTGCCAGCAGTTACAGCCGGGACCGATTCGGGACCATATATTTT.

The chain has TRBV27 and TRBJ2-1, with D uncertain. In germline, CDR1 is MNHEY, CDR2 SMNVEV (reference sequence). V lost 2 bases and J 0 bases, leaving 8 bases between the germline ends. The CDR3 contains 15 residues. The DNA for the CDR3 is TGTGCCAGCAGTTTAATGTTCGCCTCCTACAATGAGCAGTTCTTC. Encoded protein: CASSLMFASYNEQFF.

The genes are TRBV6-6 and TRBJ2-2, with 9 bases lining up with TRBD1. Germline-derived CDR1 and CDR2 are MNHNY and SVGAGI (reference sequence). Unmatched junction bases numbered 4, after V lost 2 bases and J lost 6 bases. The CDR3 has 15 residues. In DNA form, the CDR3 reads TGTGCCAGCAGTTACCGGGACAGGGCCGCCGGGGAGCTGTTTTTT. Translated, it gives CASSYRDRAAGELFF.

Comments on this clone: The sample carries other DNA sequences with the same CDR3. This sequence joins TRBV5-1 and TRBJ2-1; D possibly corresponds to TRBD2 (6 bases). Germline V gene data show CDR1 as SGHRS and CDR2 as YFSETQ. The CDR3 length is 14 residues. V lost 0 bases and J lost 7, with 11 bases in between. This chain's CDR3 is CASSLGGGWNEQFF. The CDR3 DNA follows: TGCGCCAGCAGCTTGGGGGGAGGCTGGAATGAGCAGTTCTTC.

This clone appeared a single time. As DNA, the CDR3 is TGTGCCAGCAGGGCGGGAGTCGCAGATACGCAGTATTTT. Its protein is CASRAGVADTQYF. This chain uses TRBV25-1 with TRBJ2-3; 7 bases fit TRBD2. CDR3 length: 13 amino acids. Germline V CDR1 and CDR2: MGHDK, SYGVNS. Trimming took 6 bases from V and 4 from J; bases not matched to a gene: 4.

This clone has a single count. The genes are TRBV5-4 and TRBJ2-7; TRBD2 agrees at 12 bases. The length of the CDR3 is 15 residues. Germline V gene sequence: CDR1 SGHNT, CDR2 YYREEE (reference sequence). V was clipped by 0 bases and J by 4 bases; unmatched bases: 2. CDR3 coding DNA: TGTGCCAGCAGCTTGGAAACTAGCGGGAGGTACGAGCAGTACTTC. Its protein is CASSLETSGRYEQYF.

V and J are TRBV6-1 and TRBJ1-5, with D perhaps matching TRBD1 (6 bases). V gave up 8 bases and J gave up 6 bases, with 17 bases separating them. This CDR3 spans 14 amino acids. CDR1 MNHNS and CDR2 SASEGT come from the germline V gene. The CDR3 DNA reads TGTGCCAGCGGCAAGACAGGCGGAGGTCAGCCCCAGCATTTT. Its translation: CASGKTGGGQPQHF.

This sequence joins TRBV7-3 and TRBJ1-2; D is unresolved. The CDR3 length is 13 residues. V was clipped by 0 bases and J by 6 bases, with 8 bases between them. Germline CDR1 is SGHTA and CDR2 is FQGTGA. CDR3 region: CASSLTRGDGYTF. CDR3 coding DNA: TGTGCCAGCAGCTTAACCCGCGGCGATGGCTACACCTTC.

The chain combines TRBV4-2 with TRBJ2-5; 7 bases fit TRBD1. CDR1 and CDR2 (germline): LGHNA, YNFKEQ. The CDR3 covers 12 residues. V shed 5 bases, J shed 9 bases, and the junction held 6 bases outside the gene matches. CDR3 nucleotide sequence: TGTGCCAGCAGCGCGGCCGGACAGGCCCAGTACTTC. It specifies CASSAAGQAQYF.

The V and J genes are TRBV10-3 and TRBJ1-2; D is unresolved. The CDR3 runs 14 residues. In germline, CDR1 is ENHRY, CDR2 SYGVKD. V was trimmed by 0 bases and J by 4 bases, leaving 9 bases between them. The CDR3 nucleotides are TGTGCCATCAGTGAGTCGGGTACGATCTATGGCTACACCTTC. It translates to CAISESGTIYGYTF.

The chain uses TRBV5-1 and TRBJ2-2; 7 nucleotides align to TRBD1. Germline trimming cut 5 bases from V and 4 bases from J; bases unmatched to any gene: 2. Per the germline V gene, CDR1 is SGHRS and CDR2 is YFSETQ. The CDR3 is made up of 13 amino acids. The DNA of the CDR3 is TGCGCCAGCAGGGGACAGACCACCGGGGAGCTGTTTTTT. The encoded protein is CASRGQTTGELFF.

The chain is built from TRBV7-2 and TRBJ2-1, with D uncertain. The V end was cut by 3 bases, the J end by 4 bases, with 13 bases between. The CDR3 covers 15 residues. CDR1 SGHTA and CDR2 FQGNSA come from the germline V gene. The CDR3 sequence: CASSLGQPSYNEQFF. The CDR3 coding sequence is TGTGCCAGCAGCTTGGGTCAACCAAGTTACAATGAGCAGTTCTTC.

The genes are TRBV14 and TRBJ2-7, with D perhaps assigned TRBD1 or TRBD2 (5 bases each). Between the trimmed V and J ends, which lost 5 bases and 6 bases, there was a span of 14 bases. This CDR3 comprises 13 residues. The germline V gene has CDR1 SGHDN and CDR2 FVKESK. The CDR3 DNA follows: TGTGCCAGCAGCTTCGGGACCCCCCTCGAGCAGTACTTC. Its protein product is CASSFGTPLEQYF.

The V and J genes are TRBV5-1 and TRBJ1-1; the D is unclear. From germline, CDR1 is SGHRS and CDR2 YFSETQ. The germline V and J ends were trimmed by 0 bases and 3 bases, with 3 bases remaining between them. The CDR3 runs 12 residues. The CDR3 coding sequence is TGCGCCAGCAGCTTGGGTCACACTGAAGCTTTCTTT. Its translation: CASSLGHTEAFF.

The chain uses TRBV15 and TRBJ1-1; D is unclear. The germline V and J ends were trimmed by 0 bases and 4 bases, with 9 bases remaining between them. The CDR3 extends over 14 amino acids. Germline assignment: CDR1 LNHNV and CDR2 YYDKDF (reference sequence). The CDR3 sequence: CATSRDIMGTEAFF. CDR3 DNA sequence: TGTGCCACCAGCAGAGATATAATGGGCACTGAAGCTTTCTTT.

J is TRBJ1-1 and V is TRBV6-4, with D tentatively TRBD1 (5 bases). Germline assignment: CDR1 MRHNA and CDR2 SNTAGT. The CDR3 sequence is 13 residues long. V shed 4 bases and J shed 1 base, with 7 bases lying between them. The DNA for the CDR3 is TGTGCCAGCAGTGGGGGGGAGAACACTGAAGCTTTCTTT. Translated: CASSGGENTEAFF.

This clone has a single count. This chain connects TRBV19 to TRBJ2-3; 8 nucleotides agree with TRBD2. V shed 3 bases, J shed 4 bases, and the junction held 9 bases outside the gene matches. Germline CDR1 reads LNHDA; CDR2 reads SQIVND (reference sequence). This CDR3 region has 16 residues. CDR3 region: CASSIGSGSRADTQYF. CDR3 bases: TGTGCCAGTAGTATTGGAAGCGGGAGTAGGGCAGATACGCAGTATTTT.

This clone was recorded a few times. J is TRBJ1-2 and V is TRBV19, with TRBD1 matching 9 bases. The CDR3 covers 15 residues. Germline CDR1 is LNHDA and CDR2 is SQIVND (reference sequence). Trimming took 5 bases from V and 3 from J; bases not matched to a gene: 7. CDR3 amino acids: CASSDRRDRDYGYTF. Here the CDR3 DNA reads TGTGCCAGTAGTGACCGTCGGGACAGGGACTATGGCTACACCTTC.

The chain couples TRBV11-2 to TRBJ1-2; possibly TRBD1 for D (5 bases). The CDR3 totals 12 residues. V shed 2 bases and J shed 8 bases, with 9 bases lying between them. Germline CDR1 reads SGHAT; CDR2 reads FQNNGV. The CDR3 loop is CASSLRGDGYTF. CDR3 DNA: TGTGCCAGCAGCTTACGGGGGGACGGCTACACCTTC.

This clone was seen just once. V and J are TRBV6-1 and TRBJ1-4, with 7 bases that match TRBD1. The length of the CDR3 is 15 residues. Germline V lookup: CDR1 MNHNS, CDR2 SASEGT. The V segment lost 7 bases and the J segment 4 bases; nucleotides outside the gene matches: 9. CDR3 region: CASTEGAGGNEKLFF. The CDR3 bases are TGTGCCAGCACCGAAGGGGCAGGGGGTAATGAAAAACTGTTTTTT.

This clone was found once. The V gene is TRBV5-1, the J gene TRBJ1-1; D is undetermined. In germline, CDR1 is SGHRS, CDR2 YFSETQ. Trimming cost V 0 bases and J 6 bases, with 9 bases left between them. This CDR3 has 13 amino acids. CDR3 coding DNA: TGCGCCAGCAGCTTGGAACCCCCCTCTGAAGCTTTCTTT. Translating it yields CASSLEPPSEAFF.

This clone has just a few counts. CDR3 residues: CASSYVVGTEAFF. The CDR3 nucleotides are TGTGCCAGCAGTTATGTGGTAGGCACTGAAGCTTTCTTT. The genes are TRBV6-5 and TRBJ1-1; D unresolved. The germline V gene has CDR1 MNHEY and CDR2 SVGAGI. Trimming left V 3 bases short and J 4 bases short, with 9 bases between. This CDR3 is built from 13 residues.

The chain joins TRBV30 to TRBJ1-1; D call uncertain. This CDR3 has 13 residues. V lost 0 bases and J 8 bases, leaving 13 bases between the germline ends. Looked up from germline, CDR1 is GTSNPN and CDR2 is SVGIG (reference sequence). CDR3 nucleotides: TGTGCCTGGAGTGTACAATCCGTAACAGAAGCTTTCTTT. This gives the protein CAWSVQSVTEAFF.

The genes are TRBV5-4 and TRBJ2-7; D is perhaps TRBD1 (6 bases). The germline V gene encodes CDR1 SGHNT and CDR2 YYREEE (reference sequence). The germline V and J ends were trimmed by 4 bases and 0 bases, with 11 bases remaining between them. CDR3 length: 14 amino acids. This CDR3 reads CASSPGTISYEQYF. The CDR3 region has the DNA TGTGCCAGCAGCCCCGGGACAATCTCCTACGAGCAGTACTTC.